These T cell receptor beta chains were read from a single sample in a study of cytomegalovirus exposure and HLA in healthy donors. TCRdb keeps only in-frame clones here, not all; method: immunoSEQ multiplex PCR. This sample's clone table lists approximately 93,000 clones. Specimen: PBMCs. The receptors derive from a woman younger than 45 in good health and CMV-seronegative. CDR3s include the opening cysteine and the closing phenylalanine or tryptophan. The order of the fields is V gene, J gene, CDR3 length, D gene, CDR3 DNA, CDR3 protein. D genes are given only for firm matches.

TRBV6-4	TRBJ2-3	15	NA	TGTGCCAGCAGTTGGACAGAGCCGAACACAGATACGCAGTATTTT	CASSWTEPNTDTQYF
TRBV6-5	TRBJ1-1	14	NA	TGTGCCAGCAGTATACAGGGATGGAACACTGAAGCTTTCTTT	CASSIQGWNTEAFF
TRBV10-1	TRBJ1-2	17	TRBD1	TGCGCCAGCAGTGAGTCATCCGTGAGAGGGGGCTTAAATGGCTACACCTTC	CASSESSVRGGLNGYTF
TRBV5-4	TRBJ2-1	14	NA	TGTGCCAGCAGCTCCGCTAACGGAGACAATGAGCAGTTCTTC	CASSSANGDNEQFF
TRBV6-5	TRBJ2-3	13	NA	TGTGCCAGCACCTTACCGGGGGTGGATACGCAGTATTTT	CASTLPGVDTQYF
TRBV23-1	TRBJ1-5	15	NA	TGCGCCAGCAGTCAAGGGCATCCTTCCGATCAGCCCCAGCATTTT	CASSQGHPSDQPQHF
TRBV19	TRBJ2-2	12	NA	TGTGCCAGTAGTTGGGCCACCGGGGAGCTGTTTTTT	CASSWATGELFF
TRBV19	TRBJ2-2	17	TRBD1	TGTGCCAGTAGTATATGGACAGGGACCGCGAACACCGGGGAGCTGTTTTTT	CASSIWTGTANTGELFF
TRBV7-9	TRBJ1-2	15	NA	TGTGCCAGCAGCCCGACCGGGGCAGGGGTCTATGGCTACACCTTC	CASSPTGAGVYGYTF
TRBV19	TRBJ1-2	15	TRBD1	TGTGCCAGTAGTGTCGCGGACAGGTCGAGCCGCGGCTACACCTTC	CASSVADRSSRGYTF
TRBV29-1	TRBJ2-2	15	NA	TGCAGCGCCTCCCAGCGGCCCTCGAACACCGGGGAGCTGTTTTTT	CSASQRPSNTGELFF